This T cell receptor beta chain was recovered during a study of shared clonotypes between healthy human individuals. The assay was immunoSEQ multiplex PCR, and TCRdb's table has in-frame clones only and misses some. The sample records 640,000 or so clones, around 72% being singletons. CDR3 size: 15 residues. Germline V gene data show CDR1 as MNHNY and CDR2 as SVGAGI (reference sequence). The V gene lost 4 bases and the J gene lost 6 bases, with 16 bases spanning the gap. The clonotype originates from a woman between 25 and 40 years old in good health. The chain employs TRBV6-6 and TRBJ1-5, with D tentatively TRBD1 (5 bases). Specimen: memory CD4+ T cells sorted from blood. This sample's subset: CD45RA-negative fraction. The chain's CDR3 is CASSSGAGGSQPQHF. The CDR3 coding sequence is TGTGCCAGCAGTTCTGGGGCCGGTGGAAGTCAGCCCCAGCATTTT.